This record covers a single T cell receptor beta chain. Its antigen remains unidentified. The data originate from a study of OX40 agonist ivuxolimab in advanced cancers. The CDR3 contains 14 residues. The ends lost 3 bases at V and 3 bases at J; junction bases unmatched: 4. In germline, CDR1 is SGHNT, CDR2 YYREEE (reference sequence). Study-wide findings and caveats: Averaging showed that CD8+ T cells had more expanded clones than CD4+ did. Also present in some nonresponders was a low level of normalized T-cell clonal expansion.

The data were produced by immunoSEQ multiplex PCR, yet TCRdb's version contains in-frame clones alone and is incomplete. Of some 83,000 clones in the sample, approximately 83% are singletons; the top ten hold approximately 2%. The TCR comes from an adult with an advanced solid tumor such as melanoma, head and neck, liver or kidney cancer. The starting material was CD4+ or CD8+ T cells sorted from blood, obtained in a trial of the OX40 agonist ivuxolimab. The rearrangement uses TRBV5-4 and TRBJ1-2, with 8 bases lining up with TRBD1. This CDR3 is CASSYLTGDYGYTF. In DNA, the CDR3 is TGTGCCAGCAGCTACCTGACAGGGGACTATGGCTACACCTTC.